The 28 T cell receptor beta chains in this list originate from one sample, sequenced in a study of blood T cell repertoires in COVID-19. TCRdb keeps only in-frame clones here, not all; method: immunoSEQ multiplex PCR. Found here are about 190,000 clones, 70% to 80% of them singletons; the top ten hold roughly 13%. Material: peripheral blood. All receptors come from a man in his fifties or sixties who had recovered from COVID-19.

This clone has just a few counts. The chain is built from TRBV27 and TRBJ2-7; TRBD1 aligns across 10 bases. Germline loops: CDR1 MNHEY, CDR2 SMNVEV (reference sequence). The CDR3 contains 16 residues. Trimming cost V 5 bases and J 2 bases; bases outside gene matches: 9. The CDR3 nucleotides are TGTGCCAGCAGTCGACAGGGGGCCGGGCGGACCTACGAGCAGTACTTC. This gives the protein CASSRQGAGRTYEQYF.

The chain has TRBV19 and TRBJ2-1, with D perhaps matching TRBD1 (5 bases). Between the trimmed V and J ends, which lost 1 base and 2 bases, there was a span of 6 bases. From germline, CDR1 is LNHDA and CDR2 SQIVND (reference sequence). The CDR3 is 14 residues long. The CDR3 region has the DNA TGTGCCAGTAGTATAGTGACAGCCTACAATGAGCAGTTCTTC. Amino acid sequence: CASSIVTAYNEQFF.

V usage is TRBV12-5 and J usage is TRBJ2-7; maybe TRBD2 (6 bases). Germline V CDR1 and CDR2: LGHNT, FRNRAP. V lost 6 bases, J lost 6 bases, and 15 bases lay in between. The CDR3 runs to 13 residues. The CDR3 sequence is CASGLRLVGEQYF. CDR3 DNA sequence: TGTGCTAGTGGCCTCCGACTAGTGGGCGAGCAGTACTTC. Filled out from reference TRBV12-5 and TRBJ2-7, the complete variable domain reads DARVTQTPRHKVTEMGQEVTMRCQPILGHNTVFWYRQTMMQGLELLAYFRNRAPLDDSGMPKDRFSAEMPDATLATLKIQPSEPRDSAVYFCASGLRLVGEQYFGPGTRLTVT.

The chain links TRBV5-4 to TRBJ1-2; 12 bases agree with TRBD1. The germline CDR1 and CDR2 sequences are SGHNT and YYREEE (reference sequence). This CDR3 comprises 17 residues. Unmatched junction bases numbered 11, after V lost 5 bases and J lost 3 bases. The DNA of the CDR3 is TGTGCCAGCAGACAAGGGACAGGGGGCCCGAAGGACTATGGCTACACCTTC. Translation: CASRQGTGGPKDYGYTF.

This chain links TRBV7-3 with TRBJ2-1; tentative D call: TRBD2 (5 bases). The CDR3 has 14 amino acids. V gave up 5 bases and J gave up 10 bases, with 18 bases separating them. CDR1 SGHTA and CDR2 FQGTGA come from the germline V gene. The CDR3 region is CASSPPVSSGEQFF. The CDR3 nucleotides read TGTGCCAGCAGCCCTCCCGTTTCCTCGGGGGAGCAGTTCTTC.

V usage is TRBV29-1 and J usage is TRBJ2-3; D possibly corresponds to TRBD2 (6 bases). The CDR3 has 13 residues. Germline V CDR1 and CDR2: SQVTM, ANQGSEA. Trimming removed 5 bases from V and 5 bases from J, with 14 bases in between. The chain's CDR3 is CSVNRRAGDTQYF. In DNA, the CDR3 is TGCAGCGTTAATAGGAGGGCTGGAGATACGCAGTATTTT.

The table lists this clone with a count of one. The genes are TRBV6-5 and TRBJ2-1, with 10 bases lining up with TRBD1. The CDR3 runs to 15 residues. The germline V gene has CDR1 MNHEY and CDR2 SVGAGI. With 5 bases clipped from V and 4 bases from J, the junction kept 5 bases outside the gene matches. CDR3 bases: TGTGCCAGCAGTAGGACAGGGGGGACTTACAATGAGCAGTTCTTC. Translated: CASSRTGGTYNEQFF.

The V and J genes are TRBV9 and TRBJ2-7, with TRBD2 matching over 7 bases. CDR1 is SGDLS, CDR2 YYNGEE, per germline. V shed 5 bases and J 3 bases; nucleotides not matched to a gene: 8. The CDR3 has 14 amino acids. The CDR3 region is CASSITGGDYEQYF. The CDR3 nucleotides read TGTGCCAGCAGTATCACTGGGGGGGACTACGAGCAGTACTTC.

In DNA, the CDR3 is TGCGCCAGCAGCATTCTCGCGGGAGAGTACAATGAGCAGTTCTTC. Its translation: CASSILAGEYNEQFF. The V gene is TRBV5-1, the J gene TRBJ2-1, with 7 bases fitting TRBD2. V lost 4 bases and J lost 4; bases outside the gene matches: 8. The CDR3 consists of 15 residues. CDR1 and CDR2 (germline): SGHRS, YFSETQ.

The chain carries TRBV3-1 (or the pseudogene TRBV3-2) and TRBJ2-3, with 14 bases matching TRBD2. The CDR3 is made up of 15 amino acids. Germline lookup yields CDR1 LGHDT and CDR2 YNNKEL (reference sequence). The trim removed 5 bases at V and 10 bases at J, leaving 8 bases unmatched. CDR3 sequence: CASSYSGTSGSAQYF. The CDR3 DNA sequence: TGTGCCAGCAGCTACTCCGGGACTAGCGGGAGTGCGCAGTATTTT.

The chain combines TRBV27 with TRBJ2-1, with D tentatively TRBD2 (6 bases). The CDR3 is 16 amino acids. Between the trimmed V and J ends, which lost 6 bases and 9 bases, there was a span of 24 bases. In germline, CDR1 is MNHEY, CDR2 SMNVEV (reference sequence). The CDR3 loop is CASRRGGSPGIGEQFF. The CDR3 nucleotides are TGTGCCAGCAGGCGCGGAGGGAGCCCCGGTATCGGTGAGCAGTTCTTC.

V and J are TRBV27 and TRBJ2-3, with TRBD1 matching 10 bases. The length of the CDR3 is 16 residues. With V trimmed by 4 bases and J by 5 bases, 9 bases remained unmatched. Per germline, CDR1 MNHEY and CDR2 SMNVEV (reference sequence). DNA of the CDR3: TGTGCCAGCAGTTCATATCCTGGGACAGGGGAAGATACGCAGTATTTT. This translates into CASSSYPGTGEDTQYF.

The chain has TRBV15 and TRBJ2-5; TRBD2 agrees at 8 bases. The CDR3 runs 13 residues. Germline assignment: CDR1 LNHNV and CDR2 YYDKDF (reference sequence). The V and J ends lost 5 bases and 7 bases, in that order; junction bases with no gene match: 6. The CDR3: CATSVGLGVTQYF. In DNA, the CDR3 is TGTGCCACCAGCGTGGGACTAGGGGTGACCCAGTACTTC.

The genes are TRBV9 and TRBJ1-2; 7 nucleotides align to TRBD1. Germline V gives CDR1 SGDLS, CDR2 YYNGEE. The junction had 1 base not matched to a gene; V was cut back by 2 bases and J by 3 bases. The CDR3 has 13 residues. The CDR3 region has the DNA TGTGCCAGCAGCGTCACAGGGGACTATGGCTACACCTTC. The encoded protein is CASSVTGDYGYTF.

The V and J genes are TRBV27 and TRBJ2-7, with D hard to call. This CDR3 region has 13 residues. In germline, CDR1 is MNHEY, CDR2 SMNVEV (reference sequence). V was pared by 5 bases and J by 5 bases, with 13 bases between. Here the CDR3 reads CASSPLPRHEQYF. CDR3 nucleotide sequence: TGTGCCAGCAGTCCCCTCCCCAGGCACGAGCAGTACTTC.

J is TRBJ2-5 and V is TRBV11-2; 10 bases line up with TRBD1. J was trimmed by 9 bases and V by 5 bases; bases with no gene match: 9. This CDR3 is built from 14 residues. Germline CDR1 SGHAT, CDR2 FQNNGV. The CDR3 is CASSRGTGVGAQYF. The CDR3 DNA is TGTGCCAGCAGCCGTGGGACAGGGGTGGGGGCCCAGTACTTC.

The V gene is TRBV5-4, the J gene TRBJ2-5; 9 nucleotides match TRBD2. The CDR3 sequence is 17 residues long. The junction had 11 bases not matched to a gene; V was cut back by 3 bases and J by 2 bases. Per germline, CDR1 SGHNT and CDR2 YYREEE (reference sequence). DNA of the CDR3: TGTGCCAGCAGCTCCTCCAAGGTAGCGGGAGAACAAGAGACCCAGTACTTC. As protein: CASSSSKVAGEQETQYF.

This chain connects TRBV12-3 or TRBV12-4 to TRBJ2-7, with D uncertain. Trimming removed 5 bases from V and 2 bases from J, with 7 bases in between. The CDR3 totals 12 residues. The CDR3 DNA reads TGTGCCAGCAGTGGGCAAACCTACGAGCAGTACTTC. Translation: CASSGQTYEQYF.

This clone came up once. V gene TRBV18 combines with J gene TRBJ1-1; D may be TRBD1 (5 bases). The V gene lost 3 bases and the J gene lost 11 bases, with 10 bases spanning the gap. CDR1 is KGHSH and CDR2 is LQKENI in the germline V gene. This CDR3 spans 11 amino acids. The CDR3 sequence is CASSPRVGAFF. The CDR3 nucleotides are TGTGCCAGCTCACCCAGGGTAGGTGCTTTCTTT.

V gene TRBV7-6 combines with J gene TRBJ2-6; D may be TRBD2 (5 bases). CDR3 length equals 18 residues. Per the germline V gene, CDR1 is SGHVS and CDR2 is FNYEAQ. V lost 5 bases to trimming and J lost 4 bases, with 21 bases between them. CDR3 in amino acids: CASSRGRLPSSGANVLTF. DNA for the CDR3: TGTGCCAGCAGCCGAGGCAGACTACCTTCCTCCGGGGCCAACGTCCTGACTTTC.

The V call is TRBV11-2, the J call TRBJ2-7; D not certain. The CDR3 consists of 16 residues. V was clipped by 1 base and J by 0 bases, with 13 bases between them. Germline CDR1 and CDR2: SGHAT and FQNNGV. This chain's CDR3 is CASSLGLTRSSYEQYF. As DNA, the CDR3 is TGTGCCAGCAGCTTAGGTCTTACACGGAGCTCCTACGAGCAGTACTTC.

The chain recombines TRBV6-5 with TRBJ2-2, with D possibly matching TRBD1 (6 bases). The germline CDR1 and CDR2 sequences are MNHEY and SVGAGI. V shed 10 bases and J shed 4 bases, with 13 bases lying between them. The CDR3 contains 13 residues. In DNA, the CDR3 is TGTGCCATCGGGACATGGAGCACCGGGGAGCTGTTTTTT. Translation: CAIGTWSTGELFF.

The V and J genes are TRBV29-1 and TRBJ1-5, with 8 nucleotides matching TRBD1. This CDR3 region has 12 residues. CDR1 is SQVTM and CDR2 is ANQGSEA in the germline V gene. Unmatched junction bases numbered 6, after V lost 7 bases and J lost 7 bases. This CDR3 reads CSASGGGQPQHF. CDR3 DNA sequence: TGCAGCGCCTCAGGGGGCGGCCAGCCCCAGCATTTT.

The chain carries TRBV5-5 and TRBJ2-1, with 11 positions matching TRBD1. The CDR3 is 15 residues long. Trimming took 1 base from V and 6 from J; bases not matched to a gene: 3. Germline CDR1 is SGHKS and CDR2 is YYEKEE (reference sequence). This CDR3 reads CASSLSGTGGNEQFF. The CDR3 bases are TGTGCCAGCAGCTTGTCCGGGACAGGGGGCAATGAGCAGTTCTTC.

This clone appeared once. This chain uses TRBV7-2 with TRBJ2-2, with 9 nucleotides matching TRBD2. CDR3 length: 17 residues. Germline lookup yields CDR1 SGHTA and CDR2 FQGNSA. V was clipped by 1 base and J by 8 bases; unmatched bases: 11. CDR3 sequence: CASSLGRLAGSSGELFF. CDR3 sequence (DNA): TGTGCCAGCAGCTTAGGTCGGCTAGCGGGATCGTCTGGGGAGCTGTTTTTT.

The gene calls are TRBV6-5 and TRBJ1-1; 8 bases are shared with TRBD1. Losses at the gene ends were 10 bases for V and 4 bases for J; bases not matched to a gene: 11. The CDR3 is 14 residues long. The V gene's germline CDR1 is MNHEY and CDR2 SVGAGI. For the CDR3, the DNA is TGTGCCATCATTCGTACAGGGGGAAGCACTGAAGCTTTCTTT. This encodes CAIIRTGGSTEAFF.

The chain carries TRBV5-1 and TRBJ1-4; D remains unclear. The CDR3 totals 16 residues. Trimming removed 4 bases at V and 0 bases at J, with 13 bases between. Germline V gives CDR1 SGHRS, CDR2 YFSETQ. CDR3 sequence reads: CASSRSGGTTNEKLFF. CDR3 DNA: TGCGCCAGCAGCCGCTCCGGCGGTACAACTAATGAAAAACTGTTTTTT. Full variable domain (remainder filled in from reference TRBV5-1 and TRBJ1-4): KAGVTQTPRYLIKTRGQQVTLSCSPISGHRSVSWYQQTPGQGLQFLFEYFSETQRNKGNFPGRFSGRQFSNSRSEMNVSTLELGDSALYLCASSRSGGTTNEKLFFGSGTQLSVL.

The chain links TRBV18 to TRBJ2-3, with D possibly TRBD2 on 6 matching bases. The CDR3 length is 18 residues. Trimming took 5 bases from V and 2 from J, leaving 23 bases between them. Germline values: CDR1 KGHSH, CDR2 LQKENI. For the CDR3, the DNA is TGTGCCAGCTCAGCTCGTCCGGCGGGACCGCAGGACACAGATACGCAGTATTTT. This codes for CASSARPAGPQDTDTQYF.